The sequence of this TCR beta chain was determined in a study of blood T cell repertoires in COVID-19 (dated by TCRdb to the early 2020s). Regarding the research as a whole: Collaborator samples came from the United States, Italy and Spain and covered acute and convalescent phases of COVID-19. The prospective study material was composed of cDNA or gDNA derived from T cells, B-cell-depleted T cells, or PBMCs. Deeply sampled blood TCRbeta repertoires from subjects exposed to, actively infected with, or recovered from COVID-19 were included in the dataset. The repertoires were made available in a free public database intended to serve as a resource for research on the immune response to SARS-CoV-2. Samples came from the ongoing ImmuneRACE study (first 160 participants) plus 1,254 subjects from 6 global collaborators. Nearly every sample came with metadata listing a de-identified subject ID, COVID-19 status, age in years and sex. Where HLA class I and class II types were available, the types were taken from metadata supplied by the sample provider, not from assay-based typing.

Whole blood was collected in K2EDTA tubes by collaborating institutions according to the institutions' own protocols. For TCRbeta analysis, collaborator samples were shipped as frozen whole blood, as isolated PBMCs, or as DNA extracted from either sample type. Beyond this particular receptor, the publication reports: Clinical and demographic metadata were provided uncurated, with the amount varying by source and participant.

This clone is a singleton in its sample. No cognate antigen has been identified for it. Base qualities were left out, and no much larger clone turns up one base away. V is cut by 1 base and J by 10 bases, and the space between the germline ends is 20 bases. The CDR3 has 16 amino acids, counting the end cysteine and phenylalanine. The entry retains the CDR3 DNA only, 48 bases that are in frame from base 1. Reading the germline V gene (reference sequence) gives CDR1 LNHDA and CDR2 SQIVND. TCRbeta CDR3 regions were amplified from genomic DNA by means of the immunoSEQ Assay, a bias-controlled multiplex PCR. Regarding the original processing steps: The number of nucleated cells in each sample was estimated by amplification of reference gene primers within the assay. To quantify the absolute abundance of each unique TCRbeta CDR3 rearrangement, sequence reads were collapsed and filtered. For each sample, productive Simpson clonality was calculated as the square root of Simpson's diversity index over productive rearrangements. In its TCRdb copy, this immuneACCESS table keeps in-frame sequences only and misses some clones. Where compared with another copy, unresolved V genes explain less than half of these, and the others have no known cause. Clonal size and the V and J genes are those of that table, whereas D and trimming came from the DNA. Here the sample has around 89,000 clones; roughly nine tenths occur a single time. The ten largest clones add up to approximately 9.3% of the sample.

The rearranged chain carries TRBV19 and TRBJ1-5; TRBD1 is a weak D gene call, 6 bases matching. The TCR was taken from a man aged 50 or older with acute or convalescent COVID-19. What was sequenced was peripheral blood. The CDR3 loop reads CASSIVSGGLTDPQHF. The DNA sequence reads TGTGCCAGTAGTATAGTATCCGGGGGGCTTACGGATCCCCAGCATTTT. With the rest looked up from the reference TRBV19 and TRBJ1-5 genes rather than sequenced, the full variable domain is DGGITQSPKYLFRKEGQNVTLSCEQNLNHDAMYWYRQDPGQGLRLIYYSQIVNDFQKGDIAEGYSVSREKKESFPLTVTSAQKNPTAFYLCASSIVSGGLTDPQHFGDGTRLSIL.